The clone carrying this TCR beta chain was seen repeatedly, ten times or more. Antigen unknown. There were no patients who had received any treatment before thyroid surgery. The entry originates in a study of metastatic and nonmetastatic thyroid tumors. For the study at large: For malignant and benign thyroid patients, tumor or nodule tissue and blood were the sources whose repertoires were compared.

Findings and caveats of the study: For both blood and tumor, malignant thyroid tumors reportedly showed significantly higher TCR beta diversity than benign nodules did.

How the authors handled the data: Building a distant-metastasis classifier for papillary thyroid cancer drew on CDR3 differences across clinicopathological groups. TCRdb used MiXCR to call clones anew from the PCR reads. What appears here as the V and J calls and clone size reflects TCRdb's work, not the paper's. The repertoire holds more than 65,000 clones, more than 13% seen once, with over 6% in the top ten. What was sequenced was blood. This receptor was taken from a male donor with papillary thyroid cancer or a benign thyroid nodule (not recorded which). Some clones in this sample may be carry-over from other donors' samples.

The CDR3 bases are TGCAGTGCCGGCGGGACCTTGACAGGGAGCTCTGGGGCCAACGTCCTGACTTTC. The encoded protein is CSAGGTLTGSSGANVLTF. This chain connects TRBV20-1 to TRBJ2-6, with D possibly matching TRBD1 (7 bases). This CDR3 comprises 18 residues. Trimming took 6 bases from V and 0 from J, leaving 21 bases between them. Germline CDR1 reads DFQATT; CDR2 reads SNEGSKA (reference sequence).